This entry describes one T cell receptor beta chain. What it binds is unknown. These data originate in a study of CD8+CD57+ T cells in acquired aplastic anemia. About the study: Yields of DNA that came from sorted CD4+ and CD8+ cells averaged approximately 3.5 ug.

Template material for TCR beta VDJ and CDR3 profiling consisted of genomic DNA. TCRdb used MiXCR to reprocess the reads, holding one entry per CDR3 protein. This sample has about 98,000 distinct CDR3 sequences, with 55% to 70% found just once. The CDR3 length is 11 residues. V lost 5 bases to trimming and J lost 3 bases, with 5 bases between them. The V gene's germline CDR1 is SEHNR and CDR2 FQNEAQ (reference sequence). All patients picked for sequencing had shown, by flow cytometry, an expansion of CD8+CD57+ cells. Acquired aplastic anemia of severe grade affected all patients. Patient blood was sampled before any therapy had been received. The study, taken as a whole, reports: Shared by patients and controls, 25 to 30 CD8+ CDR3s were abundant in patients.

This clonotype originated in a human donor with aplastic anemia. Material: sorted CD4+, CD8+, or CD8+CD57+ T cells (not recorded which) from PBMCs. This chain joins TRBV7-9 and TRBJ2-7; no clear D gene. CDR3 in amino acids: CASSGFYEQYF. The DNA of the CDR3 is TGTGCCAGCAGCGGGTTCTACGAGCAGTACTTC.